This T cell receptor (beta chain) was sequenced in a study of beta chain features in type 1 diabetes. Trimming cost V 1 base and J 7 bases, with 13 bases left between them. This CDR3 contains 14 residues. To note about this clone: Its antigen is not known.

Study conclusions and caveats: Patients' naive, central memory and regulatory TCRB repertoires appeared more alike than those of healthy donors.

The authors reverse transcribed all of the isolated RNA, so sequencing captured expressed TCRB transcripts. The data were produced by immunoSEQ multiplex PCR, yet TCRdb's version contains in-frame clones alone and is incomplete. The data show approximately 170,000 clones, 7.5% to 10% seen once. Input material: central memory CD4+ T cells from blood. The rearrangement links TRBV23-1 to TRBJ1-2; D not certain. TRBV23-1 is assigned to the ORF class and has an uncertain function. The clonotype comes from a young woman in good health. Here the CDR3 reads CASSQYSSTSGYTF. The CDR3 bases are TGCGCCAGCAGTCAATACAGCTCAACAAGTGGCTACACCTTC.